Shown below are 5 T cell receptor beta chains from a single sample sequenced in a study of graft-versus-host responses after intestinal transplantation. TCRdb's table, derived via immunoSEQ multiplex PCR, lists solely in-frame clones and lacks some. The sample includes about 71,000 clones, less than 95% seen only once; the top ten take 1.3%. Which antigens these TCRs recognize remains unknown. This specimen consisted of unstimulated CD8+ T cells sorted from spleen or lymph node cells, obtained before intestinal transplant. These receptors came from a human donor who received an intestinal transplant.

CDR3 in DNA: TGTGCCAGCAGCTTACAACAGTTCTCCTACGAGCAGTACTTC. Its translation: CASSLQQFSYEQYF. J is TRBJ2-7 and V is TRBV7-8; D remains ambiguous. CDR1 and CDR2 (germline): SGHVS, FQNEAQ. The V end lost 2 bases, the J end lost 0 bases, and 8 bases lay between the germline ends. This CDR3 is 14 amino acids long.

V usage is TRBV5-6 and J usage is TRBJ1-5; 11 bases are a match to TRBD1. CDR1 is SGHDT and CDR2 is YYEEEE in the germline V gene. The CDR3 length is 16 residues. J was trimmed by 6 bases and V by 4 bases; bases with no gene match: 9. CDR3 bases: TGTGCCAGCAGCGATTACCGGGACAGGGGGAGTCAGCCCCAGCATTTT. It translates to CASSDYRDRGSQPQHF.

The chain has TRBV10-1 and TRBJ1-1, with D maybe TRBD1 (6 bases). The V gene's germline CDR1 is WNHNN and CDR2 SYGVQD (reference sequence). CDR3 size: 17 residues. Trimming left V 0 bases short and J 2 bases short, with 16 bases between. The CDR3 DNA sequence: TGCGCCAGCAGTGAGTCGACCCTACAGGGACCTAACACTGAAGCTTTCTTT. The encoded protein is CASSESTLQGPNTEAFF.

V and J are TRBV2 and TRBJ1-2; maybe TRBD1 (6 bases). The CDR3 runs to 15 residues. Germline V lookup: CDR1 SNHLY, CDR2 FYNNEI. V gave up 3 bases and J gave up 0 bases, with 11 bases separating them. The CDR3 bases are TGTGCCAGCAGTGATAGTCGGACAGCTAACTATGGCTACACCTTC. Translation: CASSDSRTANYGYTF.

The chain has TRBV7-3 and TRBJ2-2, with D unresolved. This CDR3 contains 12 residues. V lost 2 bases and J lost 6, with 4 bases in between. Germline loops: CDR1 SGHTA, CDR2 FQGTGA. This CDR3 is CASSLYPGELFF. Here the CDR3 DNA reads TGTGCCAGCAGCTTATATCCCGGGGAGCTGTTTTTT.